What follows describes a single T cell receptor beta chain. The data originate from a study of blood T cell repertoires in COVID-19. Germline CDR1 and CDR2: LGHDT and YNNKEL (reference sequence). The ends were cut back, 6 bases at V and 3 bases at J, with 15 bases in the middle. The CDR3 totals 15 residues. Assay used: immunoSEQ multiplex PCR; TCRdb lists only in-frame clones, some missing. This table holds 110,000 or so clones, more than 80% found once. The chain couples TRBV3-1 (or the pseudogene TRBV3-2) to TRBJ2-1; a possible D gene is TRBD2 (7 bases). Sequencing input: peripheral blood. The clonotype comes from a woman aged 50 to 65 with acute or convalescent COVID-19. CDR3: CASSSGEGGYNEQFF. The DNA for the CDR3 is TGTGCCAGCAGTTCAGGGGAGGGGGGCTACAATGAGCAGTTCTTC.